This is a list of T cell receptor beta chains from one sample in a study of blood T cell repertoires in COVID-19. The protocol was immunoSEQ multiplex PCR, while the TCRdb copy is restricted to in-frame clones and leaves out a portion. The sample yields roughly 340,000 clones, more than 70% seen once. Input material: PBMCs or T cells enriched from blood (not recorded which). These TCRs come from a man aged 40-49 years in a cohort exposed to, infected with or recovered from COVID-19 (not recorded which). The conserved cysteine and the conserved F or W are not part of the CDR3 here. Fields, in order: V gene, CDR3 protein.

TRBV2	ASSATEPNEKLF
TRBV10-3	AISGLAGARETQY
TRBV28	ASSRTRPNEKLF
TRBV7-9	ASSSPGSTGELF
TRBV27	ASSFRGNQPQH
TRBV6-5	ASSYQVGGGELF
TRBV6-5	ASSPRGGNTEAF
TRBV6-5	ASRTLAGPYEQY
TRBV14	ASSHPGQGTYEQY
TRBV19	ASSMTSGYEQY
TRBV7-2	ASSLAAGPYEQY
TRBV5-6	ASSWGTRETQY
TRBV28	ASSLYQGATMNTEAF
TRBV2	ATLLGTGGSYEQY
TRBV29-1	SVMATDTQY
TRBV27	ASSSQGGTEAF
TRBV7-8	ASSSRLAGGPTDTQY
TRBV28	ASRNMGTGNNEQF
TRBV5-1	ASSPGTPTLETQY
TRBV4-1	ASSRQGTTNEKLF
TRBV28	ATSPTGYEQY
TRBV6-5	ASSYLAGGLNEQF
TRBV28	ATDSATNEKLF
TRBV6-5	ASTRVNTEAF
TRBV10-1	AIDMNTEAF
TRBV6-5	ASSYSGNTIY
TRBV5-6	ASSLQRSYTDTQY
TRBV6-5	ASRSTGGTGANVLT
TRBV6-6	ASSDRNTGELF
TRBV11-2	ASSYPGQGFEGYT
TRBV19	ASNIAGTALGANVLT
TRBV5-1	ASSIISGSRTDTQY
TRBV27	ASHGQLNTGELF
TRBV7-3	ASSLKSGLGDNEQF
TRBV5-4	ASSDDRVVGYT
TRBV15	ATSRPGQGTQPQH
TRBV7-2	ASSSNRGGTQY
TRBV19	ASSGQRGTEAF
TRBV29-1	SVEKHRVGHTEAF
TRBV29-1	SVERRTGRETQY
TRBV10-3	AIRQGSNTEAF
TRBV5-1	ASSNLAGTDTQY
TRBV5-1	ASGQGALGANVLT
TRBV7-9	ASSLLAGAGEQY
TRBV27	ASSSPGLAGVGRSNEQF
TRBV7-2	ASAESGSSNEQF
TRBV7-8	ASSLAGRDYGYT
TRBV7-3	ASSLTGGDSYEQY
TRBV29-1	SARQGANSPLH
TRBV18	ASSPNSGTGHGNTIY
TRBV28	ASSLPLSYNEQF
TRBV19	ATDLGTGNNEQF
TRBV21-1	ASSKGVHRGILSNQPQH
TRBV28	ASPPPGQGVADTQY
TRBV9	ASSVAAGFIADTQY